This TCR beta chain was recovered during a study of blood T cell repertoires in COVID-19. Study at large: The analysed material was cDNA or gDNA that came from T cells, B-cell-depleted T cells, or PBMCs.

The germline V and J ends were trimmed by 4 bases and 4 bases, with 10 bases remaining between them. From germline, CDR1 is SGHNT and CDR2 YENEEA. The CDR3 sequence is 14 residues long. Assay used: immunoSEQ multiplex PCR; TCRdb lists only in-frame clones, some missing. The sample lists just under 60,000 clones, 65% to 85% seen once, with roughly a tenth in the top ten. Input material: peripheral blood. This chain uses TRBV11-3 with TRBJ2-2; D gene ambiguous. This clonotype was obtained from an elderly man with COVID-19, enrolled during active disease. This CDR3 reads CASSSMAATGELFF. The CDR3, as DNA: TGTGCCAGCAGCTCGATGGCGGCCACCGGGGAGCTGTTTTTT.